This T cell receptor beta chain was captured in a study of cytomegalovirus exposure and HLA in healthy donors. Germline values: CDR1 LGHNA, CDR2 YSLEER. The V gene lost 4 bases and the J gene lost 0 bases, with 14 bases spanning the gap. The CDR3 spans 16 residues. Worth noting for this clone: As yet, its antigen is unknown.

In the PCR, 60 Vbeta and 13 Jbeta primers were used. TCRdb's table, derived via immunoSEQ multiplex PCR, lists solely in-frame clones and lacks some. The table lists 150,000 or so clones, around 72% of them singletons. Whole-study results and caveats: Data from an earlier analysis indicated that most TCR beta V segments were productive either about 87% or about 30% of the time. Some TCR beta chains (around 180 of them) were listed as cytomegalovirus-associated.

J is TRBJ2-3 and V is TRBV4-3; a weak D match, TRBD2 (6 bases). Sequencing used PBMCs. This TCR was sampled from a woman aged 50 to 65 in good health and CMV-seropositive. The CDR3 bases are TGCGCCAGCAGCCGCCTCCTGGAGGGGAGCACAGATACGCAGTATTTT. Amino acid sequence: CASSRLLEGSTDTQYF.